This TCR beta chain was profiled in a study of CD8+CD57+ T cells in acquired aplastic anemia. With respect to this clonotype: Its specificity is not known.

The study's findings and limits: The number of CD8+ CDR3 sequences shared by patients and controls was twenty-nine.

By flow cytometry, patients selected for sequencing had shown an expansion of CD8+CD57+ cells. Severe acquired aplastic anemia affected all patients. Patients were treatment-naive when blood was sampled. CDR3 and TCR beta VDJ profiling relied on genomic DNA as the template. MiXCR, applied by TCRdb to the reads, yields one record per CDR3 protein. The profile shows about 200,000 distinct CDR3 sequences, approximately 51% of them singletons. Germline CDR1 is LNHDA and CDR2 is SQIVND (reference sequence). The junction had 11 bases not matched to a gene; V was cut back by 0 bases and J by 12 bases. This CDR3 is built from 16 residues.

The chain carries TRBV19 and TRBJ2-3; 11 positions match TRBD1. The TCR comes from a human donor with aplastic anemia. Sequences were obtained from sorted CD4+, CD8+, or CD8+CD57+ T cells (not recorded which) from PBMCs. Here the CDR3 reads CASSIDVGTGGLEQYF. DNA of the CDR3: TGTGCCAGTAGTATAGATGTGGGGACAGGGGGTCTGGAACAGTATTTT. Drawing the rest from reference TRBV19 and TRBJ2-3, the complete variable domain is DGGITQSPKYLFRKEGQNVTLSCEQNLNHDAMYWYRQDPGQGLRLIYYSQIVNDFQKGDIAEGYSVSREKKESFPLTVTSAQKNPTAFYLCASSIDVGTGGLEQYFGPGTRLTVL.